The 8 T cell receptor beta chains below all came from one sample that was sequenced in a study of response to subunit inactivated influenza vaccine. MiXCR, run by TCRdb on the RT-PCR reads, gives a single entry per CDR3 protein. The data hold more than 250,000 distinct CDR3 sequences, with around a fifth observed a single time. This material consisted of PBMCs from blood, taken around 22 months after vaccination. The receptors originated from a man between 50 and 70 years old who received an inactivated influenza vaccine.

Only a few counts were recorded for this clonotype. The CDR3 here is CASSQGLAGGQQYF. In DNA form, the CDR3 reads TGTGCCAGCAGCCAAGGACTAGCGGGGGGACAGCAGTACTTC. The V gene is TRBV3-1, the J gene TRBJ2-7, with 13 bases identical to TRBD2. Losses at the gene ends were 1 base for V and 8 bases for J; bases not matched to a gene: 2. CDR3 length equals 14 residues. The germline V gene encodes CDR1 LGHDT and CDR2 YNNKEL (reference sequence).

The chain couples TRBV7-2 to TRBJ2-6, with D possibly being TRBD1 (6 bases). The CDR3 covers 19 residues. The germline CDR1 and CDR2 sequences are SGHTA and FQGNSA. The V end lost 0 bases, the J end lost 0 bases, and 15 bases lay between the germline ends. Here the CDR3 reads CASSLARSTGSSGANVLTF. The CDR3 DNA sequence: TGTGCCAGCAGCTTAGCGCGAAGTACAGGGTCCTCTGGGGCCAACGTCCTGACTTTC.

The chain links TRBV5-1 to TRBJ2-1, with D perhaps TRBD1 (5 bases). Deletions cut 0 bases from V and 5 bases from J, with 6 bases between. Germline V gene sequence: CDR1 SGHRS, CDR2 YFSETQ. This CDR3 region has 13 residues. CDR3: CASSLEGNNEQFF. DNA for the CDR3: TGCGCCAGCAGCTTGGAGGGGAACAATGAGCAGTTCTTC.

This clonotype was observed a few times. The chain links TRBV4-3 to TRBJ2-1; D may be TRBD2 (5 bases). The germline V and J ends were trimmed by 0 bases and 10 bases, with 10 bases remaining between them. This CDR3 region has 13 residues. Germline values: CDR1 LGHNA, CDR2 YSLEER. The CDR3 sequence: CASSQDGGREQFF. In DNA, the CDR3 is TGCGCCAGCAGCCAAGATGGAGGTAGGGAGCAGTTCTTC.

The J gene is TRBJ2-7, the V gene TRBV20-1; 7 positions agree with TRBD2. Per the germline V gene, CDR1 is DFQATT and CDR2 is SNEGSKA (reference sequence). The junction had 2 bases not matched to a gene; V was cut back by 0 bases and J by 0 bases. This CDR3 is 14 amino acids long. The CDR3 is CSARDGGSSYEQYF. The CDR3 DNA reads as TGCAGTGCTAGAGACGGCGGGAGCTCCTACGAGCAGTACTTC.

The table lists this clonotype with a count of one. This rearrangement joins TRBV6-2 or TRBV6-3 to TRBJ2-1; D is ambiguous. The CDR3 is 14 amino acids. The V gene's germline CDR1 is MNHEY and CDR2 SVGEGT. Trimming removed 6 bases from V and 7 bases from J, with 16 bases in between. The CDR3 DNA follows: TGTGCCAGCAGAGTTCAGGTACCCCAAAATGAGCAGTTCTTC. It is translated as CASRVQVPQNEQFF.

This CDR3 reads CASSSRGLGVFDEQFF. Written as DNA, the CDR3 is TGTGCCAGCAGTTCCAGGGGATTGGGGGTTTTCGATGAGCAGTTCTTC. The rearrangement links TRBV28 to TRBJ2-1; weak D call: TRBD1 (6 bases). V was trimmed by 4 bases and J by 8 bases, leaving 21 bases between them. In germline, CDR1 is MDHEN, CDR2 SYDVKM. The CDR3 totals 16 residues.

The chain has TRBV28 and TRBJ1-2, with D perhaps TRBD1 (5 bases). The germline V gene has CDR1 MDHEN and CDR2 SYDVKM. V lost 2 bases, J lost 3 bases, and 16 bases lay in between. The CDR3 has 16 residues. The CDR3 sequence is CASSLPGTDIHYGYTF. CDR3 nucleotide sequence: TGTGCCAGCAGTTTACCCGGGACCGACATACACTATGGCTACACCTTC.